Following are 24 T cell receptor beta chains from one sample sequenced in a study of spatial heterogeneity in lung cancer (dated by TCRdb to the late 2010s). Per the publication, the time point label means: blood at routine non-recurrence follow-up after resection. The library was built by means of 5' RACE. The reads were generated on a NextSeq 500. In TCRdb, the public reads were trimmed at Q25 with fastp and aligned with MiXCR, with productive beta chains retained. Each entry is one CDR3 protein sequence, shown with its most common DNA and genes. The sample data list 3,200 or so distinct CDR3 sequences, and about 18% of these were observed just once. The ten biggest clones cover roughly two fifths of the sample. Sequencing was performed on PBMCs, taken at follow-up. The receptor source for this set is a male donor with early-stage non-small cell lung cancer.

Sample share makes this clonotype medium-sized. V gene TRBV20-1 combines with J gene TRBJ1-3, with D hard to call. V lost 4 bases, J lost 6 bases, and 13 bases lay in between. Per germline, CDR1 DFQATT and CDR2 SNEGSKA (reference sequence). CDR3 length: 13 residues. CDR3 bases: TGCAGTGCTAAAGGCTGGGAAGTAAACACCATATATTTT. This gives the protein CSAKGWEVNTIYF.

This clonotype turned up a few times. The chain links TRBV7-9 to TRBJ2-3; no clear D. Per germline, CDR1 SEHNR and CDR2 FQNEAQ (reference sequence). V dropped 5 bases and J dropped 2 bases, with 8 bases sitting between them. The CDR3 has 13 amino acids. The CDR3 coding sequence is TGTGCCAGCAGCCCCGCCAACACAGATACGCAGTATTTT. Protein sequence: CASSPANTDTQYF.

The V call is TRBV27, the J call TRBJ1-1; D gene unclear. V was shortened by 2 bases and J by 1 base, with 8 bases between the two germline ends. The CDR3 loop spans 14 amino acids. Germline CDR1 is MNHEY and CDR2 is SMNVEV (reference sequence). CDR3 in DNA: TGTGCCAGCAGTTTAGGAACCCGGAACACTGAAGCTTTCTTT. Residues: CASSLGTRNTEAFF.

In its sample, this clonotype ranks as medium-sized. This chain joins TRBV7-6 and TRBJ2-7; D perhaps matches TRBD1 (6 bases). The germline CDR1 and CDR2 sequences are SGHVS and FNYEAQ. The V and J ends lost 1 base and 7 bases respectively, with 20 bases between them. This CDR3 region has 16 residues. The CDR3 is CASSLGGPVTVNEQYF. The CDR3 DNA is TGTGCCAGCAGCTTAGGGGGGCCCGTGACAGTAAATGAGCAGTACTTC.

Ten or more counts support this clonotype. V gene TRBV12-3 or TRBV12-4 combines with J gene TRBJ2-1; no definite D call. Trimming took off 3 bases at V and 4 bases at J, with 7 bases between the two ends. The CDR3 loop spans 13 amino acids. The CDR3 loop is CASSFRGYNEQFF. DNA for the CDR3: TGTGCCAGCAGTTTCCGAGGATACAATGAGCAGTTCTTC.

This clonotype is categorized as medium-sized. The chain recombines TRBV7-9 with TRBJ1-4; possible D gene TRBD1, 6 bases. The CDR3 has 13 amino acids. V was shortened by 5 bases and J by 8 bases, with 12 bases between the two germline ends. CDR1 and CDR2 from the germline V gene are SEHNR and FQNEAQ (reference sequence). The CDR3 region is CASSRQGNEKLFF. CDR3 coding DNA: TGTGCCAGCAGCCGGCAGGGGAACGAAAAACTGTTTTTT. Based on the CDR3 plus reference TRBV7-9 and TRBJ1-4, the full variable domain is DTGVSQNPRHKITKRGQNVTFRCDPISEHNRLYWYRQTLGQGPEFLTYFQNEAQLEKSRLLSDRFSAERPKGSFSTLEIQRTEQGDSAMYLCASSRQGNEKLFFGSGTQLSVL.

This clonotype is medium-sized within its sample. The chain recombines TRBV6-2 or TRBV6-3 with TRBJ1-1; 7 positions match TRBD1. Losses at the gene ends were 2 bases for V and 4 bases for J; bases not matched to a gene: 7. Germline V gene lookup returns CDR1 MNHEY and CDR2 SVGEGT. This CDR3 spans 15 amino acids. CDR3 coding DNA: TGTGCCAGCAGTTACCTGGTGACAGGGAGCACTGAAGCTTTCTTT. Translation gives CASSYLVTGSTEAFF.

This clonotype is medium-sized by share. The chain carries TRBV7-9 and TRBJ1-1; D is ambiguous. In germline, CDR1 is SEHNR, CDR2 FQNEAQ (reference sequence). V lost 0 bases and J lost 3, with 5 bases in between. The CDR3 length is 13 residues. CDR3 sequence (DNA): TGTGCCAGCAGCTTAGCGTGGGACACTGAAGCTTTCTTT. Amino acid sequence: CASSLAWDTEAFF. Supplemented by reference TRBV7-9 and TRBJ1-1, the full variable domain reads DTGVSQNPRHKITKRGQNVTFRCDPISEHNRLYWYRQTLGQGPEFLTYFQNEAQLEKSRLLSDRFSAERPKGSFSTLEIQRTEQGDSAMYLCASSLAWDTEAFFGQGTRLTVV.

In its sample, this clonotype is medium-sized. The chain couples TRBV12-3 or TRBV12-4 to TRBJ2-6; D may be TRBD2 (7 bases). The CDR3 has 18 amino acids. V dropped 7 bases and J dropped 0 bases, with 19 bases sitting between them. CDR3 protein: CASTLRGGASSGANVLTF. The DNA of the CDR3 is TGTGCCAGCACCCTTCGTGGGGGGGCGTCCTCTGGGGCCAACGTCCTGACTTTC.

The chain has TRBV7-9 and TRBJ2-5; TRBD1 matches 8 bases. Germline V lookup: CDR1 SEHNR, CDR2 FQNEAQ (reference sequence). The V gene end was trimmed by 4 bases and the J gene end by 4 bases; junction bases not matched to a gene: 5. The CDR3 covers 14 residues. The CDR3 loop is CASSWIGQGETQYF. CDR3 nucleotide sequence: TGTGCCAGCAGCTGGATAGGACAGGGAGAGACCCAGTACTTC.

This clonotype has only a few counts. The V call is TRBV20-1, the J call TRBJ2-1; D may be TRBD2 (6 bases). Looked up from germline, CDR1 is DFQATT and CDR2 is SNEGSKA (reference sequence). The CDR3 covers 15 residues. With 6 bases removed from V and 8 bases from J, the gap between germline ends came to 23 bases. CDR3 nucleotides: TGCAGTGCAGGAGGACCGGGACTCGGATTAGATGAGCAGTTCTTC. This gives the protein CSAGGPGLGLDEQFF.

The sample holds one count of this clonotype. V is TRBV30 and J is TRBJ1-1, with no clear D. V lost 4 bases to trimming and J lost 6 bases, with 9 bases between them. The CDR3 is 11 residues long. Germline assignment: CDR1 GTSNPN and CDR2 SVGIG (reference sequence). The CDR3 protein is CAWTPLAEAFF. CDR3 in DNA: TGTGCCTGGACCCCACTCGCTGAAGCTTTCTTT.

In its sample, this clonotype was seen many times. The rearrangement joins TRBV15 to TRBJ2-3, with D possibly matching TRBD2 (6 bases). Trimming removed 5 bases from V and 1 base from J, with 13 bases in between. CDR1 is LNHNV, CDR2 YYDKDF, per germline (reference sequence). The CDR3 sequence is 15 residues long. CDR3 protein: CATSWERVGTDTQYF. Here the CDR3 DNA reads TGTGCCACCAGCTGGGAGCGGGTAGGCACAGATACGCAGTATTTT.

This clonotype was seen a handful of times. CDR3 loop: CASRPLGGGARYEQYV. The CDR3 bases are TGTGCCAGCAGACCCCTTGGGGGCGGGGCACGCTACGAGCAGTACGTC. V and J are TRBV27 and TRBJ2-7; either TRBD1 or TRBD2 may fit D (6 bases each). This CDR3 is built from 16 residues. CDR1 MNHEY and CDR2 SMNVEV come from the germline V gene (reference sequence). With 6 bases removed from V and 3 bases from J, the gap between germline ends came to 21 bases.

Within the sample, this clonotype is medium-sized (0.01 to 0.1%). The chain links TRBV6-5 to TRBJ1-6; D unclear. V lost 5 bases and J lost 7, with 9 bases in between. Germline CDR1 MNHEY, CDR2 SVGAGI. The CDR3 runs to 13 residues. The chain's CDR3 is CASSRIVNSPLHF. CDR3 in DNA: TGTGCCAGCAGTCGGATCGTAAATTCACCCCTCCACTTT.

In its sample, this clonotype is medium-sized. DNA of the CDR3: TGTGCCAGCTCCCAGGAAGGGGACAGGGGAGGCCCTGAAGCTTTCTTT. It translates to CASSQEGDRGGPEAFF. The chain uses TRBV7-9 and TRBJ1-1; TRBD1 aligns across 10 bases. Unmatched junction bases numbered 15, after V lost 8 bases and J lost 6 bases. Germline CDR1 reads SEHNR; CDR2 reads FQNEAQ (reference sequence). The CDR3 length is 16 residues.

The chain employs TRBV19 and TRBJ1-5, with D possibly TRBD1 on 5 matching bases. The CDR3 runs to 17 residues. V was shortened by 7 bases and J by 0 bases, with 19 bases between the two germline ends. The germline V gene encodes CDR1 LNHDA and CDR2 SQIVND (reference sequence). The CDR3 protein is CASTLSGYSLSNQPQHF. In DNA, the CDR3 is TGTGCCAGTACACTTTCAGGGTACTCCCTTAGCAATCAGCCCCAGCATTTT.

This clonotype occurred many times. The V and J genes are TRBV5-1 and TRBJ2-2; 10 bases are shared with TRBD2. V lost 4 bases, J lost 6 bases, and 9 bases stayed unmatched. This CDR3 has 16 residues. Germline V gene data show CDR1 as SGHRS and CDR2 as YFSETQ. The CDR3 sequence: CASSVTGTSASGELFF. CDR3 coding DNA: TGCGCCAGCAGCGTAACCGGGACTAGCGCCTCCGGGGAGCTGTTTTTT.

Within the sample, this clonotype is medium-sized. The rearrangement links TRBV4-3 to TRBJ2-5, with D possibly matching TRBD2 (6 bases). Deletions cut 0 bases from V and 5 bases from J, with 13 bases between. This CDR3 has 15 amino acids. Germline loops: CDR1 LGHNA, CDR2 YSLEER. The CDR3 sequence: CASSQDEAGRETQYF. Here the CDR3 DNA reads TGCGCCAGCAGCCAAGATGAGGCGGGAAGGGAGACCCAGTACTTC.

This clonotype is medium-sized by share. V is TRBV11-1 and J is TRBJ2-3; D may be TRBD1 (6 bases). Per the germline V gene, CDR1 is SGHAT and CDR2 is FQDESV (reference sequence). V lost 5 bases and J 10 bases, leaving 19 bases between the germline ends. The CDR3 consists of 14 residues. CDR3 residues: CASSQGTTGFAQYF. CDR3 DNA: TGTGCCAGCAGCCAGGGGACCACAGGGTTCGCGCAGTATTTT.

By share of the sample, this clonotype is medium-sized (0.01 to 0.1%). The genes are TRBV7-8 and TRBJ1-5; D gene uncertain. The CDR3 is 13 amino acids. V was trimmed by 3 bases and J by 6 bases, leaving 9 bases between them. The germline V gene has CDR1 SGHVS and CDR2 FQNEAQ. CDR3 coding DNA: TGTGCCAGCAGCTTGGAGGAAGGTCAGCCCCAGCATTTT. Residues: CASSLEEGQPQHF.

This clonotype is medium-sized within its sample. This chain links TRBV28 with TRBJ1-5; 7 bases align to TRBD1. J was trimmed by 7 bases and V by 6 bases; bases with no gene match: 15. The germline V gene has CDR1 MDHEN and CDR2 SYDVKM. The CDR3 loop spans 16 amino acids. The CDR3 sequence: CASRLPLYRGNQPQHF. Written as DNA, the CDR3 is TGTGCCAGCAGGCTCCCCTTATACAGGGGAAACCAGCCCCAGCATTTT.

This clonotype was seen a handful of times. The rearrangement joins TRBV4-1 to TRBJ2-3; D tentatively fits TRBD1 or TRBD2 (5 bases each). The CDR3 extends over 15 amino acids. V was pared by 5 bases and J by 0 bases, with 12 bases between. Looked up from germline, CDR1 is MGHRA and CDR2 is YSYEKL. Written as DNA, the CDR3 is TGCGCCAGCAGCTACGGGACGGGTAGCACAGATACGCAGTATTTT. This gives the protein CASSYGTGSTDTQYF.

V usage is TRBV5-1 and J usage is TRBJ2-5; TRBD2 agrees at 14 bases. Germline V lookup: CDR1 SGHRS, CDR2 YFSETQ. This CDR3 spans 16 amino acids. V lost 3 bases and J lost 5; bases outside the gene matches: 6. DNA for the CDR3: TGCGCCAGCAGCTGGGCCGGGACTAGCGGGAGTGAGACCCAGTACTTC. It codes for CASSWAGTSGSETQYF.